The clone carrying this TCR beta chain was counted a few times. Trimming took 2 bases from V and 0 from J, leaving 9 bases between them. The length of the CDR3 is 14 residues. Germline V gene sequence: CDR1 DFQATT, CDR2 SNEGSKA (reference sequence). The data were taken from a study of CD8 T cells in ankylosing spondylitis. TCRdb independently ran MiXCR on the 5' RACE reads; one entry per CDR3 protein. The table has around 120,000 distinct CDR3 sequences, about 24% seen once. The genes are TRBV20-1 and TRBJ2-3; D is undetermined. The source material was synovial fluid, either unsorted or a sorted T cell fraction (not recorded which). The TCR originated in a male donor with ankylosing spondylitis. CDR3 sequence (DNA): TGCAGTGCTAGACTAGTTACTAGCACAGATACGCAGTATTTT. Translation gives CSARLVTSTDTQYF.